The 17 T cell receptor beta chains given below trace back to one sample, sequenced in a study of shared clonotypes between healthy human individuals. Data came from immunoSEQ multiplex PCR; TCRdb stores just in-frame clones and leaves some out. The sample consists of about 490,000 clones, 65% to 80% of them appearing once. Input material: PBMCs. These receptor sequences come from a woman aged 40 to 50 in good health. Some clones in this sample may be carry-over from other donors' samples.

This chain joins TRBV29-1 and TRBJ2-5, with D uncertain. The DNA end is a closer match to TRBJ2-7, so the J assignment may be wrong. This CDR3 comprises 13 residues. The germline V gene has CDR1 SQVTM and CDR2 ANQGSEA. The CDR3 nucleotides read TGCAGCGTTGAAGCGGTCGCCTCCTACGAGCAGTACTTC. Its protein product is CSVEAVASYEQYF.

J is TRBJ2-1 and V is TRBV5-1; D unclear. Germline CDR1 reads SGHRS; CDR2 reads YFSETQ. CDR3 size: 14 residues. Trimming took 2 bases from V and 4 from J, leaving 10 bases between them. CDR3 amino acids: CASSLYRVYNEQFF. The CDR3 nucleotides read TGCGCCAGCAGCTTATATCGGGTTTACAATGAGCAGTTCTTC.

The V call is TRBV9, the J call TRBJ2-3; D tentatively reads TRBD1 or TRBD2 (5 bases each). The CDR3 loop spans 14 amino acids. CDR1 and CDR2 (germline): SGDLS, YYNGEE. V lost 4 bases to trimming and J lost 4 bases, with 13 bases between them. Written as DNA, the CDR3 is TGTGCCAGCAGCTTCCCCGGGGCTTCAGATACGCAGTATTTT. This sequence encodes CASSFPGASDTQYF.

This sequence joins TRBV19 and TRBJ2-5; perhaps TRBD1 as D (6 bases). Trimming removed 3 bases from V and 5 bases from J, with 16 bases in between. The CDR3 has 15 amino acids. Germline-derived CDR1 and CDR2 are LNHDA and SQIVND (reference sequence). The CDR3 DNA reads as TGTGCCAGTAGTATCTTATCCACAGGGTCTGAGACCCAGTACTTC. Its translation is CASSILSTGSETQYF. The whole variable domain, filled in from reference TRBV19 and TRBJ2-5, reads DGGITQSPKYLFRKEGQNVTLSCEQNLNHDAMYWYRQDPGQGLRLIYYSQIVNDFQKGDIAEGYSVSREKKESFPLTVTSAQKNPTAFYLCASSILSTGSETQYFGPGTRLLVL.

V and J are TRBV5-1 and TRBJ2-7; D could derive from TRBD1 or TRBD2 (5 bases each). Germline V gene data show CDR1 as SGHRS and CDR2 as YFSETQ. V dropped 0 bases and J dropped 4 bases, with 14 bases sitting between them. This CDR3 has 15 amino acids. The CDR3 bases are TGCGCCAGCAGCTTGGGGCCGGGACGGTTATACGAGCAGTACTTC. Its translation is CASSLGPGRLYEQYF.

The chain employs TRBV18 and TRBJ2-1; maybe TRBD2 (7 bases). This CDR3 spans 15 amino acids. Germline V gene lookup returns CDR1 KGHSH and CDR2 LQKENI. V lost 3 bases and J 9 bases, leaving 18 bases between the germline ends. The CDR3 nucleotides read TGTGCCAGCTCACCCCTGATACGGGGGGCAGGTGAGCAGTTCTTC. Its protein product is CASSPLIRGAGEQFF.

The chain employs TRBV2 and TRBJ1-6, with 9 bases matching TRBD1. CDR3 size: 14 residues. V lost 6 bases and J lost 7; bases outside the gene matches: 4. Germline assignment: CDR1 SNHLY and CDR2 FYNNEI. The CDR3 region has the DNA TGTGCCAGCAGACAGGGGGCCCGGAATTCACCCCTCCACTTT. Translated: CASRQGARNSPLHF.

The rearrangement joins TRBV30 to TRBJ1-2; D ambiguous. The CDR3 extends over 16 amino acids. Germline values: CDR1 GTSNPN, CDR2 SVGIG (reference sequence). V lost 2 bases and J lost 1, with 17 bases in between. The CDR3 region has the DNA TGTGCCTGGAGTAGTTTTGACGGGGTTGGTAACTATGGCTACACCTTC. Encoded protein: CAWSSFDGVGNYGYTF.

This clone came up a few times. The junction departs from the called germline gene at one end, perhaps through a read error. This chain links TRBV7-6 with TRBJ1-5; possibly TRBD1 for D (6 bases). This CDR3 is built from 16 residues. Germline lookup yields CDR1 SGHVS and CDR2 FNYEAQ. CDR3: CASSTRTEYSNKPQHF. The CDR3 nucleotides read TGTGCCAGCAGCACCAGGACAGAGTATAGCAATAAGCCCCAGCATTTT.

About this clone itself: Distinct nucleotide sequences in the sample also encode this CDR3. The rearrangement links TRBV6-1 to TRBJ1-1, with D possibly TRBD1 on 6 matching bases. Germline V gives CDR1 MNHNS, CDR2 SASEGT. V was clipped by 5 bases and J by 4 bases, with 11 bases between them. There are 13 residues in the CDR3. The CDR3 loop reads CASSPRGGTEAFF. The CDR3 nucleotides are TGTGCCAGCAGTCCCAGGGGTGGCACTGAAGCTTTCTTT.

V is TRBV27 and J is TRBJ2-2, with D perhaps assigned TRBD1 or TRBD2 (8 bases each). The CDR3 spans 15 residues. V lost 8 bases and J lost 3, with 16 bases in between. Germline loops: CDR1 MNHEY, CDR2 SMNVEV (reference sequence). CDR3 region: CASDRGAGDTGELFF. CDR3 in DNA: TGTGCCAGCGACAGGGGAGCGGGAGACACCGGGGAGCTGTTTTTT.

V usage is TRBV7-9 and J usage is TRBJ2-1; D is uncertain. Trimming shortened V by 1 base and J by 6 bases, and 13 bases separated the two germline ends. Germline V gene sequence: CDR1 SEHNR, CDR2 FQNEAQ (reference sequence). The length of the CDR3 is 15 residues. CDR3 sequence: CASSLGATTSNEQFF. CDR3 bases: TGTGCCAGCAGCTTAGGGGCTACAACCTCCAATGAGCAGTTCTTC.

J is TRBJ1-1 and V is TRBV19, with a weak D call TRBD1 (5 bases). This CDR3 has 14 amino acids. Trimming took off 10 bases at V and 1 base at J, with 16 bases between the two ends. The germline V gene has CDR1 LNHDA and CDR2 SQIVND (reference sequence). CDR3 region: CATAQGSANTEAFF. The CDR3 nucleotides read TGTGCCACCGCCCAGGGATCCGCGAACACTGAAGCTTTCTTT.

The chain employs TRBV9 and TRBJ2-3, with 9 bases that match TRBD1. CDR3 size: 16 residues. The V gene end was trimmed by 5 bases and the J gene end by 2 bases; junction bases not matched to a gene: 9. The germline CDR1 and CDR2 sequences are SGDLS and YYNGEE. This CDR3 is CASRATGTGLTDTQYF. CDR3 in DNA: TGTGCCAGCAGGGCCACAGGGACAGGGCTCACAGATACGCAGTATTTT.

J is TRBJ2-1 and V is TRBV11-2; D is uncertain. Germline CDR1 SGHAT, CDR2 FQNNGV. CDR3 length: 16 amino acids. V was shortened by 5 bases and J by 0 bases, with 14 bases between the two germline ends. This CDR3 reads CASSEEMVSSYNEQFF. As DNA, the CDR3 is TGTGCCAGCAGCGAGGAGATGGTGAGCTCCTACAATGAGCAGTTCTTC.

This clone was observed a single time. The chain combines TRBV10-2 with TRBJ2-1; D is ambiguous. This CDR3 has 10 residues. Germline CDR1 is WSHSY and CDR2 is SAAADI. Deletions cut 3 bases from V and 9 bases from J, with 3 bases between. In DNA, the CDR3 is TGCGCCAGCAGTGACGGTGAGCAGTTCTTC. Translated, it gives CASSDGEQFF.

The chain has TRBV29-1 and TRBJ2-7, with TRBD2 as a possible D gene (6 bases). Germline values: CDR1 SQVTM, CDR2 ANQGSEA. V was shortened by 5 bases and J by 1 base, with 15 bases between the two germline ends. This CDR3 is built from 14 residues. CDR3 region: CSVQLAAGSYEQYF. The CDR3 bases are TGCAGCGTTCAATTAGCGGCAGGTTCCTACGAGCAGTACTTC.